This T cell receptor (beta chain) was captured by sequencing in a study of lymphopenia after photon versus proton radiotherapy. The protocol was immunoSEQ multiplex PCR, while the TCRdb copy is restricted to in-frame clones and leaves out a portion. This table holds around 28,000 clones, about four fifths found once. Germline V gives CDR1 SGHTA, CDR2 FQGNSA. The CDR3 totals 14 residues. Trimming pared 11 bases from V and 4 bases from J, leaving 17 bases between. This sample comprised peripheral blood, obtained from a patient treated with photon-based radiotherapy. V gene TRBV7-2 combines with J gene TRBJ2-2; D possibly uses TRBD1 or TRBD2 (6 bases each). The source of this sequence is a man aged 45 to 65 with gastric cancer. Here the CDR3 reads CALPGGRITGELFF. Written as DNA, the CDR3 is TGTGCCCTACCCGGGGGCAGAATCACCGGGGAGCTGTTTTTT.